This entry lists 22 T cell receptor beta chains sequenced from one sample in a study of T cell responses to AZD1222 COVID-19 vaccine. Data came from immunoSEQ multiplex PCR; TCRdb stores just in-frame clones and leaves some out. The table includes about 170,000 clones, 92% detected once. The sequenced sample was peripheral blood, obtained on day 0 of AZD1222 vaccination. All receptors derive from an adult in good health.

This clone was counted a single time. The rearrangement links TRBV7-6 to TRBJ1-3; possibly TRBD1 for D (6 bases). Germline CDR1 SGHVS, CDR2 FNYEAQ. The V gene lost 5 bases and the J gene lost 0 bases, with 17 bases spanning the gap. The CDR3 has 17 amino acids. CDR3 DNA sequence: TGTGCCAGCAGCCCAGGAGGGGGGGGAATCTCTGGAAACACCATATATTTT. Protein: CASSPGGGGISGNTIYF.

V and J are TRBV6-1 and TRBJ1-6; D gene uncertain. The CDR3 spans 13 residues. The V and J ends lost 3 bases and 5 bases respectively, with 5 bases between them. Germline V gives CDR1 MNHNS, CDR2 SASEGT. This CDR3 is CASSESNNSPLHF. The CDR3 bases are TGTGCCAGCAGTGAGTCGAATAATTCACCCCTCCACTTT.

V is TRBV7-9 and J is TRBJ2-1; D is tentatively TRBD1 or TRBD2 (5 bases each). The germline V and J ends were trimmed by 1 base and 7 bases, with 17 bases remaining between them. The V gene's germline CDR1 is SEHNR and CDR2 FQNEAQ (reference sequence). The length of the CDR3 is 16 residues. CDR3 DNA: TGTGCCAGCAGCTTAGGACGAGGGGAGCGAGGGAATGAGCAGTTCTTC. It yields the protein CASSLGRGERGNEQFF.

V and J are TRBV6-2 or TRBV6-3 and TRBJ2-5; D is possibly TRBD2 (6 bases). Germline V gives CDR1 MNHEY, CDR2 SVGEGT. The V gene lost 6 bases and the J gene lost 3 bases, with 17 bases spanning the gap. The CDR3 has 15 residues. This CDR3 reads CASSFLALNKETQYF. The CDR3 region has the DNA TGTGCCAGCAGCTTTCTAGCGCTGAATAAAGAGACCCAGTACTTC.

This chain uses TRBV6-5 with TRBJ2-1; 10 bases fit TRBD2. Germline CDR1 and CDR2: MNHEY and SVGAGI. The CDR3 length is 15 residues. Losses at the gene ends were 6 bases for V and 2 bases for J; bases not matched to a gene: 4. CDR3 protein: CASRVLAGTYNEQFF. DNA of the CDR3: TGTGCCAGCAGGGTACTAGCGGGGACCTACAATGAGCAGTTCTTC.

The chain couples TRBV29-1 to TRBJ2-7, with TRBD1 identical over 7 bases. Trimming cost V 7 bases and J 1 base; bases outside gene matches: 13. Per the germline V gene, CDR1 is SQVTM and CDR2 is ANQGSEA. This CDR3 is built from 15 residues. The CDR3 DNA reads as TGCAGCGCCGTGGGGACAGCTTCCTTTTCCTACGAGCAGTACTTC. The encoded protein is CSAVGTASFSYEQYF.

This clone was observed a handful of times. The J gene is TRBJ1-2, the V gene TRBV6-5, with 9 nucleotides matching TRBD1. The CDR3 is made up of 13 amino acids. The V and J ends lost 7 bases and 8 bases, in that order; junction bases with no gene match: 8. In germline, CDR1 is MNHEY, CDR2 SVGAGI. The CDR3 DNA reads TGTGCCAGCACCGCGCGGACAGGGGAGGGCTACACCTTC. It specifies CASTARTGEGYTF.

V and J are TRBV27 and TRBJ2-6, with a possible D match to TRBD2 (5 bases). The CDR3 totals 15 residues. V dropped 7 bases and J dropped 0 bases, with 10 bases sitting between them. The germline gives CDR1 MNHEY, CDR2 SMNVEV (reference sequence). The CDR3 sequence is CASKARDSGANVLTF. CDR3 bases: TGTGCCAGCAAAGCGAGGGACTCTGGGGCCAACGTCCTGACTTTC. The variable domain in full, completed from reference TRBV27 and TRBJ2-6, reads EAQVTQNPRYLITVTGKKLTVTCSQNMNHEYMSWYRQDPGLGLRQIYYSMNVEVTDKGDVPEGYKVSRKEKRNFPLILESPSPNQTSLYFCASKARDSGANVLTFGAGSRLTVL.

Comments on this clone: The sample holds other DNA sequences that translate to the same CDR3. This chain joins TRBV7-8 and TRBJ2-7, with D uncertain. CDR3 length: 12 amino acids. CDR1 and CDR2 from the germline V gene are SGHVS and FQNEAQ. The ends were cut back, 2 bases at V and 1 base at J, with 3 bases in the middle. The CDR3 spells CASSLSSYEQYF. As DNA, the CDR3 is TGTGCCAGCAGCTTATCGTCCTACGAGCAGTACTTC.

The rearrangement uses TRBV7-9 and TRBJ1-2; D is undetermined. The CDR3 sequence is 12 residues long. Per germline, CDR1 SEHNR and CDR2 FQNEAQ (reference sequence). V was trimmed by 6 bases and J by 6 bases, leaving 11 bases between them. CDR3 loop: CASSGSFDGYTF. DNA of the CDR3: TGTGCCAGCAGTGGGTCCTTTGATGGCTACACCTTC.

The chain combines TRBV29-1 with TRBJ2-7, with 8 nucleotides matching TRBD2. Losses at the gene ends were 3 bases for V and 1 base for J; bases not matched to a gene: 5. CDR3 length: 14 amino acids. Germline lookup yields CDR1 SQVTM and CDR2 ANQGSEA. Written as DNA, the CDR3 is TGCAGCGTTGACTCCGGGGGGGGATCCTACGAGCAGTACTTC. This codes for CSVDSGGGSYEQYF.

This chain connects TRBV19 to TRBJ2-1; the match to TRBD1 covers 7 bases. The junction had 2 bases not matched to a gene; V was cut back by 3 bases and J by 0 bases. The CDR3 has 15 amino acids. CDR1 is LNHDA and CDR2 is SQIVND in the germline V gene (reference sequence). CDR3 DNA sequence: TGTGCCAGTAGTATGGGACAGAGCTCCTACAATGAGCAGTTCTTC. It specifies CASSMGQSSYNEQFF.

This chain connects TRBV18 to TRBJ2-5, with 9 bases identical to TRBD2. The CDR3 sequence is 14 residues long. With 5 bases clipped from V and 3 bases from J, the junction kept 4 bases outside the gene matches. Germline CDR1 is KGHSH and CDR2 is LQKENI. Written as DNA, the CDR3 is TGTGCCAGCTCATCCCGACTAGCGGAAGAGACCCAGTACTTC. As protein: CASSSRLAEETQYF. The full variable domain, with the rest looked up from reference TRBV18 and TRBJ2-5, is NAGVMQNPRHLVRRRGQEARLRCSPMKGHSHVYWYRQLPEEGLKFMVYLQKENIIDESGMPKERFSAEFPKEGPSILRIQQVVRGDSAAYFCASSSRLAEETQYFGPGTRLLVL.

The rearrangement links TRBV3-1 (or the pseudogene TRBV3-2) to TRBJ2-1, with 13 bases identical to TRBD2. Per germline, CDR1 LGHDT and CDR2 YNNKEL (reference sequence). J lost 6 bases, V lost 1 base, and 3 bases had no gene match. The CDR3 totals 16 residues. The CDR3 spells CASSQAGLAGSNEQFF. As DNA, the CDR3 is TGTGCCAGCAGCCAAGCGGGACTAGCGGGATCCAATGAGCAGTTCTTC.

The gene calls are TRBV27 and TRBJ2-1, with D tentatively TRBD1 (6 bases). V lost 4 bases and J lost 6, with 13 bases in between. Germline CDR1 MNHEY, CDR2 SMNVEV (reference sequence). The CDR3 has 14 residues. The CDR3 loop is CASSSGRGVNEQFF. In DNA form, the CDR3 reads TGTGCCAGCAGTTCGGGCAGGGGAGTCAATGAGCAGTTCTTC.

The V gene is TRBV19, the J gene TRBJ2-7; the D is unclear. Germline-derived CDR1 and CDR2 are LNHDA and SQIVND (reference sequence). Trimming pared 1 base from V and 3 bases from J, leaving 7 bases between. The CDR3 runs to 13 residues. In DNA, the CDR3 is TGTGCCAGTAGTATAGGTGTCGACTACGAGCAGTACTTC. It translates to CASSIGVDYEQYF.

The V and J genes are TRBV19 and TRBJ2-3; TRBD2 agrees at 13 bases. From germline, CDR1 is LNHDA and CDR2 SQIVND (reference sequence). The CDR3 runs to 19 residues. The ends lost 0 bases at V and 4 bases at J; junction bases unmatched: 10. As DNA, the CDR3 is TGTGCCAGTAGTATAGATTGGTACACCGGACTAGCGGGAGCAGATACGCAGTATTTT. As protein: CASSIDWYTGLAGADTQYF. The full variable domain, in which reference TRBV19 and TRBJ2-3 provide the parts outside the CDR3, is DGGITQSPKYLFRKEGQNVTLSCEQNLNHDAMYWYRQDPGQGLRLIYYSQIVNDFQKGDIAEGYSVSREKKESFPLTVTSAQKNPTAFYLCASSIDWYTGLAGADTQYFGPGTRLTVL.

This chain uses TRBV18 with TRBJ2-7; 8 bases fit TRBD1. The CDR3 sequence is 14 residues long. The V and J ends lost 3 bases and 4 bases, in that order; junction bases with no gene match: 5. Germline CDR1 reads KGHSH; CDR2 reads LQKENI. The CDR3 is CASSPPGQEYEQYF. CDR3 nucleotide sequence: TGTGCCAGCTCACCGCCGGGACAGGAGTACGAGCAGTACTTC. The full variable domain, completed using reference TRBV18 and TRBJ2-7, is NAGVMQNPRHLVRRRGQEARLRCSPMKGHSHVYWYRQLPEEGLKFMVYLQKENIIDESGMPKERFSAEFPKEGPSILRIQQVVRGDSAAYFCASSPPGQEYEQYFGPGTRLTVT.

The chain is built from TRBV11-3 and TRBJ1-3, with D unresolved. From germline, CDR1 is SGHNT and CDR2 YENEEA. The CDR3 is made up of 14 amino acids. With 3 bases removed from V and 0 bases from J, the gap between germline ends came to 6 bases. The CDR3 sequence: CASSLGTSGNTIYF. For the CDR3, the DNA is TGTGCCAGCAGCTTGGGTACCTCTGGAAACACCATATATTTT.

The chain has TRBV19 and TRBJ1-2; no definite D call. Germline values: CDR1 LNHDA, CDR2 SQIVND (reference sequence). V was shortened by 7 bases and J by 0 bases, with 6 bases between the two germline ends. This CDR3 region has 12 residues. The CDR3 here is CASKETNYGYTF. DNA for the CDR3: TGTGCCAGTAAGGAGACTAACTATGGCTACACCTTC. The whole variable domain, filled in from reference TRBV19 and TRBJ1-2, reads DGGITQSPKYLFRKEGQNVTLSCEQNLNHDAMYWYRQDPGQGLRLIYYSQIVNDFQKGDIAEGYSVSREKKESFPLTVTSAQKNPTAFYLCASKETNYGYTFGSGTRLTVV.

CDR3 coding DNA: TGTGCCAGCAGCCAAACTGGATCTAATTCACCCCTCCACTTT. Its protein product is CASSQTGSNSPLHF. The rearrangement uses TRBV3-1 (or the pseudogene TRBV3-2) and TRBJ1-6; D is uncertain. The germline V gene has CDR1 LGHDT and CDR2 YNNKEL (reference sequence). CDR3 size: 14 residues. V gave up 2 bases and J gave up 6 bases, with 8 bases separating them.

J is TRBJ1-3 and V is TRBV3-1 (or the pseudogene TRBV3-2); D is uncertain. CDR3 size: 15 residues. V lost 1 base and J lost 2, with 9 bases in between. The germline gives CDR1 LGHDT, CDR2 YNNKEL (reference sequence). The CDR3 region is CASSQGWVAGNTIYF. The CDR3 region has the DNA TGTGCCAGCAGCCAAGGTTGGGTTGCTGGAAACACCATATATTTT.